This TCR beta chain was recorded in a study of blood T cell repertoires in COVID-19. Original data processing: The assay estimated nucleated cells by amplifying reference gene primers. Only in-frame clones appear in the TCRdb table, and some are missing; sequencing was by immunoSEQ multiplex PCR. The D gene and trimming were derived from the DNA, and the V and J assignments and clone size from that table. This sample carries under 200,000 clones, about 80% of them seen once, and the ten largest clones take 5.5% to 8.5%. This CDR3 has 16 residues. Germline loops: CDR1 MNHNS, CDR2 SASEGT. Trimming removed 4 bases from V and 1 base from J, with 16 bases in between.

The sequence derives from a man aged 55 to 69 with acute or convalescent COVID-19. This chain links TRBV6-1 with TRBJ1-1; maybe TRBD1 (6 bases). Sample: peripheral blood. The CDR3 coding sequence is TGTGCCAGCAGTGGGGGTCCAGGGGTGTGGAACACTGAAGCTTTCTTT. Residues: CASSGGPGVWNTEAFF.